This T cell receptor beta chain emerged from a study of blood T cell repertoires in COVID-19. This CDR3 is built from 14 residues. Germline values: CDR1 LNHNV, CDR2 YYDKDF (reference sequence). Trimming shortened V by 1 base and J by 3 bases, and 10 bases separated the two germline ends. The repertoire was sequenced with immunoSEQ multiplex PCR; TCRdb's copy has only in-frame clones and lacks some. This sample carries 150,000 to 200,000 clones, approximately 86% of them seen once, and the ten largest clones take 8% to 10%. The sample consisted of peripheral blood. The chain has TRBV15 and TRBJ2-7, with TRBD2 as a possible D gene (6 bases). This TCR derives from a man in his forties or fifties with active or convalescent COVID-19. The CDR3 loop reads CATSRAVGGYEQYF. As DNA, the CDR3 is TGTGCCACCAGCAGAGCGGTCGGGGGCTACGAGCAGTACTTC. The variable domain in full, completed from reference TRBV15 and TRBJ2-7, reads DAMVIQNPRYQVTQFGKPVTLSCSQTLNHNVMYWYQQKSSQAPKLLFHYYDKDFNNEADTPDNFQSRRPNTSFCFLDIRSPGLGDTAMYLCATSRAVGGYEQYFGPGTRLTVT.